The 7 T cell receptor beta chains reported below all come from one sample, sequenced in a study of regulatory T cells in long-lasting Graves disease. Construction of TCR beta libraries relied on iRepertoire HTBI primers and on Arm-PCR targeting CDR3 regions. MiXCR, applied by TCRdb to the multiplex PCR reads, yields one record per CDR3 protein. The table has 440,000 or so distinct CDR3 sequences, roughly 15% seen once. Described time point: newly diagnosed GD, antithyroid drugs for less than 3 months. RNA from PBMCs was the source of the TCR library. The sample was also linked to a second study, of T cells in Graves' hyperthyroidism and ophthalmopathy.

The source material was peripheral blood mononuclear cells (PBMCs), sampled at new diagnosis, from a patient treated with antithyroid drugs. Receptors originate from a woman in her 30s with Graves disease.

J is TRBJ2-7 and V is TRBV27; D possibly uses TRBD1 or TRBD2 (5 bases each). CDR1 is MNHEY, CDR2 SMNVEV, per germline (reference sequence). V lost 3 bases and J lost 0, with 12 bases in between. The CDR3 runs 15 residues. The CDR3 here is CASSLRGRSSYEQYF. In nucleotides, the CDR3 is TGTGCCAGCAGTTTGAGGGGCCGAAGCTCCTACGAGCAGTACTTC.

This clonotype was seen only a few times. This chain joins TRBV6-1 and TRBJ1-6; D gene unclear. The CDR3 totals 18 residues. Germline V gene sequence: CDR1 MNHNS, CDR2 SASEGT. Trimming took off 6 bases at V and 0 bases at J, with 18 bases between the two ends. The CDR3 DNA reads TGTGCCAGCAGATCAGGCGCCGGAAGGAGCTCCTATAATTCACCCCTCCACTTT. Encoded protein: CASRSGAGRSSYNSPLHF.

The chain employs TRBV29-1 and TRBJ1-1, with D unresolved. Looked up from germline, CDR1 is SQVTM and CDR2 is ANQGSEA. Trimming cost V 4 bases and J 7 bases, with 10 bases left between them. The CDR3 consists of 11 residues. CDR3 residues: CSVGQSFEAFF. The DNA of the CDR3 is TGCAGCGTTGGTCAATCGTTTGAAGCTTTCTTT.

Comment on this clonotype: This sequence may be a read error, since a much larger clone differs from it by one base. The V gene is TRBV10-3, the J gene TRBJ1-5, with D tentatively TRBD1 (6 bases). Germline V gene lookup returns CDR1 ENHRY and CDR2 SYGVKD. The CDR3 has 18 residues. The ends were cut back, 5 bases at V and 0 bases at J, with 20 bases in the middle. This chain's CDR3 is CAISYSTGTTYSNQPQHF. CDR3 DNA sequence: TGTGCCATCAGTTACTCGACGGGGACAACTTATAGCAATCAGCCCCAGCATTTT.

This clonotype came up many times. The chain combines TRBV30 with TRBJ2-7, with TRBD1 matching over 11 bases. CDR3 length equals 14 residues. Trimming cost V 2 bases and J 2 bases; bases outside gene matches: 2. Germline V gene sequence: CDR1 GTSNPN, CDR2 SVGIG (reference sequence). The CDR3 DNA reads as TGTGCCTGGAGTCCGGGACAGGGGGCCTACGAGCAGTACTTC. The encoded protein is CAWSPGQGAYEQYF.

J is TRBJ2-7 and V is TRBV28; the D is unclear. The CDR3 has 10 amino acids. V was cut by 11 bases and J by 4 bases, with 9 bases left in between. Germline CDR1 MDHEN, CDR2 SYDVKM. CDR3 sequence (DNA): TGTGCCTGCTCCCAATACGAGCAGTACTTC. Its translation: CACSQYEQYF.

The chain recombines TRBV6-1 with TRBJ1-1; D gene uncertain. CDR1 is MNHNS and CDR2 is SASEGT in the germline V gene. The V and J ends lost 6 bases and 3 bases respectively, with 17 bases between them. This CDR3 contains 15 residues. This chain's CDR3 is CASSPSGRGDTEAFF. CDR3 nucleotides: TGTGCCAGCAGCCCGTCGGGCCGCGGGGACACTGAAGCTTTCTTT.